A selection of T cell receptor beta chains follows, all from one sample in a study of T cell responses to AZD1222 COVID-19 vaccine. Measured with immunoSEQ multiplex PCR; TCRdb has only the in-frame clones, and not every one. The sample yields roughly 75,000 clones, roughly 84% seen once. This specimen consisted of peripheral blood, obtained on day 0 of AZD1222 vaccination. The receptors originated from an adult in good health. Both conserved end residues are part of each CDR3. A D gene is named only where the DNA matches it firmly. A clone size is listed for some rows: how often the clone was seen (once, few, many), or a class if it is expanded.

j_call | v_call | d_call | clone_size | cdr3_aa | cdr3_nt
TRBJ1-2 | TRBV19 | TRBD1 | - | CASSVGTGKNYGYTF | TGTGCCAGCTCGGTAGGGACAGGGAAGAACTATGGCTACACCTTC
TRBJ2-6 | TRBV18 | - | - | CASSRNPGMAPGANVLTF | TGTGCCAGCTCACGCAACCCCGGGATGGCCCCTGGGGCCAACGTCCTGACTTTC
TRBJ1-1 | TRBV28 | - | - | CASRPRGSGNTEAFF | TGTGCCAGCAGACCCAGGGGTTCGGGGAACACTGAAGCTTTCTTT
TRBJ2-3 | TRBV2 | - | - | CASSAGLTDTQYF | TGTGCCAGCAGTGCAGGGTTAACAGATACGCAGTATTTT
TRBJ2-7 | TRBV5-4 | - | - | CASSLEAAEQYF | TGTGCCAGCAGCTTGGAGGCAGCCGAGCAGTACTTC
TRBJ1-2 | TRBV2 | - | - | CASRSDSGYNYGYTF | TGTGCCAGCAGGTCAGACAGTGGATATAACTATGGCTACACCTTC
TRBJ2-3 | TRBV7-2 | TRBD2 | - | CASSRSGAGDF | TGTGCCAGCAGCCGAAGCGGGGCCGGAGATTTT
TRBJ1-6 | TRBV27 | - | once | CASSLSGWSEGSPLHF | TGTGCCAGCAGTTTATCTGGTTGGAGCGAGGGTTCACCCCTCCACTTT
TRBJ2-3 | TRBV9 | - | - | CASSVVGQGITDTQYF | TGTGCCAGCAGCGTAGTAGGTCAGGGAATCACAGATACGCAGTATTTT
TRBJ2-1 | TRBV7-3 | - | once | CASSPAGQFDLEQFF | TGTGCCAGCAGCCCCGCGGGACAGTTCGATTTAGAGCAGTTCTTC
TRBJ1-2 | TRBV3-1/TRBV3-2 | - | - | CASSQDGQYGYTF | TGTGCCAGCAGCCAAGACGGGCAGTATGGCTACACCTTC
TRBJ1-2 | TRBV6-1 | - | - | CASSEAQGYTF | TGTGCCAGCAGTGAAGCGCAGGGCTACACCTTC
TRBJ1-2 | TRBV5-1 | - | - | CASRRLEGNYGYTF | TGCGCCAGCAGGAGACTGGAGGGGAACTATGGCTACACCTTC
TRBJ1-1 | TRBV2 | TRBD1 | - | CASRDRGGGTEAFF | TGTGCCAGCAGGGACAGGGGAGGAGGAACTGAAGCTTTCTTT
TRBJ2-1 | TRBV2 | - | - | CASNELGLNGSGQFF | TGTGCCAGCAATGAATTGGGGCTCAACGGAAGCGGGCAGTTCTTC
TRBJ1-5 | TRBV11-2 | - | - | CASSFGTNQPQHF | TGTGCCAGCAGCTTCGGAACCAATCAGCCCCAGCATTTT
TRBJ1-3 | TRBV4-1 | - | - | CASSPPRAVSGNTIYF | TGCGCCAGCAGCCCTCCGAGAGCAGTCTCTGGAAACACCATATATTTT
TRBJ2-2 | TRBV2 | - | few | CASSERWSTGELFF | TGTGCCAGCAGTGAAAGGTGGTCCACCGGGGAGCTGTTTTTT
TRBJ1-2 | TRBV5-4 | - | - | CASSFDRNYGYTF | TGTGCCAGCAGCTTTGACAGAAACTATGGCTACACCTTC
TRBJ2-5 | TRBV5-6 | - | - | CASSLSGSQETQYF | TGTGCCAGCAGCTTGTCAGGGAGCCAAGAGACCCAGTACTTC
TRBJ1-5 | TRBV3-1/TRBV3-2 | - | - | CASSQEDGWGGQPQHF | TGTGCCAGCAGCCAAGAAGACGGCTGGGGAGGACAGCCCCAGCATTTT
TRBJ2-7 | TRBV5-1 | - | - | CASSLVGGTYEQYF | TGCGCCAGCAGCTTGGTAGGGGGTACCTACGAGCAGTACTTC
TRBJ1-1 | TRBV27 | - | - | CASSFYREAEAFF | TGTGCCAGCAGTTTCTACAGGGAGGCTGAAGCTTTCTTT
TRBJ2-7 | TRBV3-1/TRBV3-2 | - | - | CASSQAYEQYF | TGTGCCAGCAGCCAAGCTTACGAGCAGTACTTC
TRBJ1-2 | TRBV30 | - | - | CAWSRVYHGYTF | TGTGCCTGGAGCAGGGTTTATCATGGCTACACCTTC
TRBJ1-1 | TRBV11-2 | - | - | CASSLELGAFF | TGTGCCAGCAGCTTAGAGCTAGGAGCTTTCTTT
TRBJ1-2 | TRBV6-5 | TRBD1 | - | CASSYSQGAYGYTF | TGTGCCAGCAGTTACTCACAGGGGGCGTATGGCTACACCTTC
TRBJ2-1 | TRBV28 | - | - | CASSLAAIEQFF | TGTGCCAGCAGTTTAGCAGCTATTGAGCAGTTCTTC
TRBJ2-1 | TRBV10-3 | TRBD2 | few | CATKKTSGGLYNEQFF | TGTGCCACGAAAAAGACTAGCGGGGGCTTGTACAATGAGCAGTTCTTC
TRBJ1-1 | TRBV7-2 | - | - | CASSLSSDSYTEAFF | TGTGCCAGCAGCTTATCGTCGGACAGTTACACTGAAGCTTTCTTT
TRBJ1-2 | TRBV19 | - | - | CASSILGASERGYTF | TGTGCCAGTAGTATTTTGGGGGCCAGTGAACGGGGCTACACCTTC
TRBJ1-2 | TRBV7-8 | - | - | CASSLGGGSYGYTF | TGTGCCAGCAGCTTAGGGGGCGGAAGCTATGGCTACACCTTC
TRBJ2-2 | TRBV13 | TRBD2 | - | CASSRPSGGGDTGELFF | TGTGCCAGCAGCCGCCCCAGTGGCGGGGGGGACACCGGGGAGCTGTTTTTT
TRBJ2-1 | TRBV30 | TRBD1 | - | CAWGQGYYNEQFF | TGTGCCTGGGGACAGGGCTACTACAATGAGCAGTTCTTC
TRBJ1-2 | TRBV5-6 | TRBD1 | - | CASSLPGGYGYTF | TGTGCCAGCAGCTTGCCAGGGGGCTATGGCTACACCTTC
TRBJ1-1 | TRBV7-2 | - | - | CASSLDQDTEAFF | TGTGCCAGCAGCTTAGACCAGGACACTGAAGCTTTCTTT
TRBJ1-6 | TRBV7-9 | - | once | CASSLGQTSSYNSPLHF | TGTGCCAGCAGCCTAGGGCAGACCAGCTCCTATAATTCACCCCTCCACTTT
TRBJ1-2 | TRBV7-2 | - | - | CASSSMAGAPEGYTF | TGTGCCAGCAGCTCAATGGCGGGGGCCCCTGAGGGCTACACCTTC
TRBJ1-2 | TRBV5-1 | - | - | CASSPSGANYGYTF | TGCGCCAGCAGCCCCTCGGGGGCTAACTATGGCTACACCTTC
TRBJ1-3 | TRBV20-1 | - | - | CSAVSGNTIYF | TGCAGTGCAGTTTCTGGAAACACCATATATTTT
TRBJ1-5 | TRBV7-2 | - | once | CASSLGVRNQPQHF | TGTGCCAGCAGCTTAGGTGTGAGGAATCAGCCCCAGCATTTT
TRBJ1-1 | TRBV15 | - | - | CAPSHSYEAFF | TGTGCCCCCTCTCACAGCTATGAAGCTTTCTTT
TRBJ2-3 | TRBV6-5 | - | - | CASRLGLEGTDTQYF | TGTGCCAGCCGATTGGGGTTAGAGGGGACAGATACGCAGTATTTT
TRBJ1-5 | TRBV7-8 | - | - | CASSLSGAHSNQPQHF | TGTGCCAGCAGCTTATCCGGGGCCCATAGCAATCAGCCCCAGCATTTT
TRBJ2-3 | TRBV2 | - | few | CASSPLGGSTDTQYF | TGTGCCAGCAGTCCCTTGGGGGGTAGCACAGATACGCAGTATTTT
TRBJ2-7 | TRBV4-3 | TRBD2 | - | CASSQDDAGGRYEQYF | TGCGCCAGCAGCCAAGATGATGCGGGGGGGAGGTACGAGCAGTACTTC
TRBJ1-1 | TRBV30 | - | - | CAWSVRVTEAFF | TGTGCCTGGAGTGTACGGGTTACTGAAGCTTTCTTT
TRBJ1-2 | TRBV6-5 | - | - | CASRSTGNYGYTF | TGTGCCAGCAGATCGACAGGCAACTATGGCTACACCTTC
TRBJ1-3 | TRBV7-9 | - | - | CASSLSRAAFSYSGNTIYF | TGTGCCAGCAGCTTAAGCAGAGCTGCATTCAGCTACTCTGGAAACACCATATATTTT